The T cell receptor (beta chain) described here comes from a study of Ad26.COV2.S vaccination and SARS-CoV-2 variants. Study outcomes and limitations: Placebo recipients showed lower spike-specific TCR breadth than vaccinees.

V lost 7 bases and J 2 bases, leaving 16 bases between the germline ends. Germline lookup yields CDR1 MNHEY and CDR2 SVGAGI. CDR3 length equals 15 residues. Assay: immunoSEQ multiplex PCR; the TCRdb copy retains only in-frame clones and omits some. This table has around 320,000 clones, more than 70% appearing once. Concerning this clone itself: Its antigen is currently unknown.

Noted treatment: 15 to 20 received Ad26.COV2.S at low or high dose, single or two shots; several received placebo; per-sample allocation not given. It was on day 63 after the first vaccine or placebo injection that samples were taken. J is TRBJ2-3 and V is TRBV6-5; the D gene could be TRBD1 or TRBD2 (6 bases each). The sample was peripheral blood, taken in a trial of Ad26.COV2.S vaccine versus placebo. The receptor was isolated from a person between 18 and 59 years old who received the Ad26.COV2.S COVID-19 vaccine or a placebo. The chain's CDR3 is CASILDGGPTDTQYF. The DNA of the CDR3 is TGTGCCAGCATCTTGGACGGGGGCCCCACAGATACGCAGTATTTT.